This T cell receptor beta chain derives from a study of blood T cell repertoires in COVID-19. Study-wide context: The United States, Italy and Spain provided the acute and convalescent COVID-19 samples. The analysed material was cDNA or gDNA that came from T cells, B-cell-depleted T cells, or PBMCs.

Study processing details: For nucleated cells, counts were estimated from reference gene primer amplification. The protocol was immunoSEQ multiplex PCR, while the TCRdb copy is restricted to in-frame clones and leaves out a portion. For V, J and clone size, that table is used; D and trimming come from the DNA. The sample lists around 95,000 clones, about 80% seen once, with about 12% in the top ten. This clone was recorded only once. The length of the CDR3 is 14 residues. CDR1 is SGHRS and CDR2 is YFSETQ in the germline V gene. V gave up 1 base and J gave up 3 bases; unmatched junction bases: 3. This TCR came from a woman between 70 and 85 years old with acute or convalescent COVID-19. The material sequenced was peripheral blood. This chain joins TRBV5-1 and TRBJ1-1; 7 bases agree with TRBD1. CDR3 coding DNA: TGCGCCAGCAGCTTGCCAGACAGGGACACTGAAGCTTTCTTT. Protein product: CASSLPDRDTEAFF.